The 18 T cell receptor beta chains below come from one sample, sequenced in a study of blood T cells in healthy people across ages. Sample-barcoded 5' priming and a J-beta primer mix drove a second PCR of roughly 7 to 11 cycles. Using its own MiXCR run on the 5' RACE reads, TCRdb lists one record per CDR3 protein. This sample has 700,000 or so distinct CDR3 sequences; about 24% occur once, and the top ten carry under 25%. The sequencing input was blood. The receptors here all came from a man between 65 and 85 years old in good health.

The CDR3 DNA reads TGCAGCGTTGTGAAGGACACGAACACTGAAGCTTTCTTT. It is translated as CSVVKDTNTEAFF. V and J are TRBV29-1 and TRBJ1-1, with D possibly matching TRBD1 (5 bases). This CDR3 comprises 13 residues. V lost 4 bases and J 1 base, leaving 10 bases between the germline ends. Per the germline V gene, CDR1 is SQVTM and CDR2 is ANQGSEA.

This clonotype was recorded a few times. V is TRBV3-1 and J is TRBJ2-7; tentatively, D is TRBD2 (6 bases). The J call could be wrong; TRBJ2-5 is a better fit for the DNA end. Germline V CDR1 and CDR2: LGHDT, YNNKEL (reference sequence). The CDR3 sequence is 12 residues long. The CDR3 bases are TGTGCCAGCAGCCGGGAGGAAGAGACCCAGTACTTC. Its protein product is CASSREEETQYF.

The chain links TRBV20-1 to TRBJ2-4, with TRBD1 identical over 8 bases. V shed 7 bases, J shed 6 bases, and the junction held 11 bases outside the gene matches. Germline CDR1 reads DFQATT; CDR2 reads SNEGSKA (reference sequence). The CDR3 is 14 residues long. In DNA, the CDR3 is TGCAGTGTCAACCTCCGGACAGGGCGAAACATTCAGTACTTC. Protein sequence: CSVNLRTGRNIQYF.

This clonotype occurred a few times. The rearrangement uses TRBV2 and TRBJ2-2; no definite D call. The V end was cut by 3 bases, the J end by 0 bases, with 8 bases between. Germline CDR1 reads SNHLY; CDR2 reads FYNNEI. The CDR3 is 15 residues long. CDR3 sequence reads: CASSERLSNTGELFF. The CDR3 region has the DNA TGTGCCAGCAGTGAGCGTCTATCGAACACCGGGGAGCTGTTTTTT. The full variable domain, in which reference TRBV2 and TRBJ2-2 provide the parts outside the CDR3, is EPEVTQTPSHQVTQMGQEVILRCVPISNHLYFYWYRQILGQKVEFLVSFYNNEISEKSEIFDDQFSVERPDGSNFTLKIRSTKLEDSAMYFCASSERLSNTGELFFGEGSRLTVL.

This clonotype was detected only a few times. V is TRBV18 and J is TRBJ2-7; D gene ambiguous. The CDR3 covers 14 residues. Germline loops: CDR1 KGHSH, CDR2 LQKENI. V shed 3 bases and J shed 5 bases, with 14 bases lying between them. CDR3 nucleotides: TGTGCCAGCTCACCCTCGTTGGGTCCCCACGAGCAGTACGTC. It specifies CASSPSLGPHEQYV.

The table lists this clonotype with a count of one. The V call is TRBV5-1, the J call TRBJ2-7; 7 positions agree with TRBD1. Trimming removed 5 bases from V and 2 bases from J; junction bases left unmatched: 4. Germline assignment: CDR1 SGHRS and CDR2 YFSETQ. This CDR3 comprises 13 residues. CDR3 protein: CASSKGQAYEQYF. In DNA form, the CDR3 reads TGCGCCAGCAGTAAAGGACAGGCCTACGAGCAGTACTTC. Supplemented by reference TRBV5-1 and TRBJ2-7, the full variable domain reads KAGVTQTPRYLIKTRGQQVTLSCSPISGHRSVSWYQQTPGQGLQFLFEYFSETQRNKGNFPGRFSGRQFSNSRSEMNVSTLELGDSALYLCASSKGQAYEQYFGPGTRLTVT.

This clonotype has only a few counts. The chain couples TRBV20-1 to TRBJ1-3; D remains unclear. This CDR3 contains 13 residues. Per germline, CDR1 DFQATT and CDR2 SNEGSKA (reference sequence). The V and J ends lost 3 bases and 4 bases respectively, with 10 bases between them. The CDR3 DNA reads TGCAGTGCTAGGGACGAACGAGGAAACACCATATATTTT. Translation gives CSARDERGNTIYF.

This clonotype was seen repeatedly, ten times or more. The J gene is TRBJ2-1, the V gene TRBV20-1; possibly TRBD2 for D (6 bases). This CDR3 is 14 amino acids long. The V end lost 5 bases, the J end lost 3 bases, and 14 bases lay between the germline ends. CDR1 is DFQATT and CDR2 is SNEGSKA in the germline V gene (reference sequence). For the CDR3, the DNA is TGCAGTGCTGTAGCGGTAGGGGTCTACAATGAGCAGTTCTTC. This translates into CSAVAVGVYNEQFF.

This chain uses TRBV7-3 with TRBJ2-3; a possible D gene is TRBD1 (5 bases). V dropped 1 base and J dropped 6 bases, with 14 bases sitting between them. From germline, CDR1 is SGHTA and CDR2 FQGTGA. The CDR3 sequence is 15 residues long. CDR3 sequence reads: CASSLNSQGLDTQYF. The CDR3, as DNA: TGTGCCAGCAGCTTAAACTCGCAGGGTCTGGATACGCAGTATTTT.

This clonotype was detected only a few times. V and J are TRBV12-3 or TRBV12-4 and TRBJ2-5, with D possibly matching TRBD1 (6 bases). V was pared by 5 bases and J by 4 bases, with 20 bases between. The CDR3 runs to 16 residues. This CDR3 is CASSPPEDRRVETQYF. The CDR3 region has the DNA TGTGCCAGCAGTCCGCCGGAAGACAGGCGAGTAGAGACCCAGTACTTC.

This chain uses TRBV12-3 or TRBV12-4 with TRBJ1-1; possible D gene TRBD1, 5 bases. V lost 6 bases and J lost 9, with 14 bases in between. This CDR3 has 12 residues. CDR3 in DNA: TGTGCCAGCAGACCCTTAGACAGCAAAGCTTTCTTT. It specifies CASRPLDSKAFF.

This clonotype was recorded a few times. This chain uses TRBV18 with TRBJ1-4; D not certain. Trimming removed 3 bases at V and 0 bases at J, with 11 bases between. The CDR3 has 16 amino acids. CDR1 is KGHSH, CDR2 LQKENI, per germline. The CDR3 loop is CASSPSGRATNEKLFF. The DNA of the CDR3 is TGTGCCAGCTCACCCTCTGGGAGGGCAACTAATGAAAAACTGTTTTTT. The whole variable domain, filled in from reference TRBV18 and TRBJ1-4, reads NAGVMQNPRHLVRRRGQEARLRCSPMKGHSHVYWYRQLPEEGLKFMVYLQKENIIDESGMPKERFSAEFPKEGPSILRIQQVVRGDSAAYFCASSPSGRATNEKLFFGSGTQLSVL.

This rearrangement joins TRBV7-2 to TRBJ2-7; 10 bases line up with TRBD2. The germline gives CDR1 SGHTA, CDR2 FQGNSA. There are 15 residues in the CDR3. V gave up 5 bases and J gave up 2 bases; unmatched junction bases: 6. The CDR3 DNA follows: TGTGCCAGCAGCCAAGGACTAGCGGTTACCTACGAGCAGTACTTC. It yields the protein CASSQGLAVTYEQYF.

The CDR3 loop is CSVEQDSPTEAFF. Here the CDR3 DNA reads TGCAGCGTTGAACAGGACAGTCCCACTGAAGCTTTCTTT. The genes are TRBV29-1 and TRBJ1-1; a weak D match, TRBD1 (6 bases). V was clipped by 2 bases and J by 4 bases, with 11 bases between them. This CDR3 is 13 amino acids long. Germline V gene data show CDR1 as SQVTM and CDR2 as ANQGSEA.

This clonotype appeared once. V gene TRBV6-5 combines with J gene TRBJ1-2; D not resolved. Trimming removed 2 bases at V and 4 bases at J, with 8 bases between. This CDR3 contains 13 residues. CDR1 is MNHEY and CDR2 is SVGAGI in the germline V gene. CDR3 sequence: CASSYGGVYGYTF. The CDR3 nucleotides are TGTGCCAGCAGTTACGGCGGGGTCTATGGCTACACCTTC.

V and J are TRBV20-1 and TRBJ1-6, with no clear D. Trimming took 5 bases from V and 6 from J, leaving 14 bases between them. Germline V gene sequence: CDR1 DFQATT, CDR2 SNEGSKA (reference sequence). The CDR3 runs 14 residues. CDR3 nucleotides: TGCAGTGCTTTCCAAAGCGAACGTAATTCACCCCTCCACTTT. This codes for CSAFQSERNSPLHF.

In its sample, this clonotype was seen a few times. The chain uses TRBV29-1 and TRBJ1-2, with D perhaps TRBD1 (5 bases). The V gene's germline CDR1 is SQVTM and CDR2 ANQGSEA. Trimming stripped 5 bases from V and 8 bases from J, with 12 bases between. This CDR3 is 11 amino acids long. CDR3 nucleotides: TGCAGCGTTCACGGGGCTGGCGGCTACACCTTC. It specifies CSVHGAGGYTF.

This clonotype has only a few counts. The V and J genes are TRBV3-1 and TRBJ2-3, with D perhaps being TRBD1 or TRBD2 (5 bases each). The CDR3 covers 12 residues. Germline-derived CDR1 and CDR2 are LGHDT and YNNKEL (reference sequence). Deletions cut 2 bases from V and 7 bases from J, with 7 bases between. As DNA, the CDR3 is TGTGCCAGCAGCCAACGGGGACATACGCAGTATTTT. Amino acids: CASSQRGHTQYF.